This T cell receptor (beta chain) was obtained from a study of cytomegalovirus exposure and HLA in healthy donors. From germline, CDR1 is MNHNS and CDR2 SASEGT. V was clipped by 3 bases and J by 8 bases; unmatched bases: 8. This CDR3 contains 15 residues. Vbeta (60) and Jbeta (13) primers were used in the PCR. The assay was immunoSEQ multiplex PCR, and TCRdb's table has in-frame clones only and misses some. The sample carries around 130,000 clones, 77% recorded once. Source material: PBMCs. The TCR was taken from a young man in good health and CMV-seropositive. V is TRBV6-1 and J is TRBJ2-1; TRBD2 matches 9 bases. This CDR3 reads CASSEPGLAVDEQFF. In DNA, the CDR3 is TGTGCCAGCAGTGAGCCGGGACTAGCCGTCGATGAGCAGTTCTTC.